A selection of T cell receptor beta chains follows, all from one sample in a study of cytotoxic CD8 clonotypes in ibrutinib-treated CLL. Sequenced by immunoSEQ multiplex PCR; TCRdb stores in-frame clones only, minus some. The data contain 65,000 to 95,000 clones, around 83% of them singletons. The source material was PBMCs, sampled before ibrutinib treatment. The receptors originated from a human donor with chronic lymphocytic leukemia. Both conserved end residues are part of each CDR3. Fields, in order: J gene, clone size, D gene, V gene, CDR3 protein, CDR3 DNA. D genes are given only for firm matches. Clone size is stated in some rows and not others, as once, few, many or a class when expanded.

J: TRBJ1-2
size: .
D: .
V: TRBV5-1
CDR3: CASSREATNYGYTF
DNA: TGCGCCAGCAGCCGGGAGGCCACTAACTATGGCTACACCTTC

J: TRBJ2-3
size: .
D: .
V: TRBV7-2
CDR3: CASSVLSRGSTQYF
DNA: TGTGCCAGCAGTGTCTTGTCCCGGGGATCTACGCAGTATTTT

J: TRBJ1-1
size: .
D: .
V: TRBV28
CDR3: CASSRMTGVGNTEAFF
DNA: TGTGCCAGCAGCCGTATGACGGGGGTAGGGAACACTGAAGCTTTCTTT

J: TRBJ1-2
size: .
D: .
V: TRBV28
CDR3: CASTPIGSHYGYTF
DNA: TGTGCCAGCACACCAATAGGATCCCACTATGGCTACACCTTC

J: TRBJ2-1
size: .
D: .
V: TRBV27
CDR3: CASSFRATSYNEQFF
DNA: TGTGCCAGCAGTTTTAGGGCGACCTCCTACAATGAGCAGTTCTTC

J: TRBJ1-2
size: .
D: TRBD1
V: TRBV19
CDR3: CASSTPGQGNYGYTF
DNA: TGTGCCAGTAGTACACCGGGACAGGGGAACTATGGCTACACCTTC

J: TRBJ2-1
size: few
D: TRBD1
V: TRBV6-5
CDR3: CASSYGTGGTGQEQFF
DNA: TGTGCCAGCAGTTACGGTACGGGTGGGACAGGGCAAGAGCAGTTCTTC

J: TRBJ2-7
size: .
D: .
V: TRBV7-9
CDR3: CASSLGGSPYEQYF
DNA: TGTGCCAGCAGCTTAGGGGGTTCCCCCTACGAGCAGTACTTC

J: TRBJ1-1
size: .
D: .
V: TRBV7-2
CDR3: CASSLGNRNTEAFF
DNA: TGTGCCAGCAGCTTAGGGAACAGGAACACTGAAGCTTTCTTT

J: TRBJ1-5
size: once
D: .
V: TRBV7-2
CDR3: CASSQDSTSNQPQHF
DNA: TGTGCCAGCAGCCAGGACTCAACCAGCAATCAGCCCCAGCATTTT

J: TRBJ2-7
size: .
D: TRBD2
V: TRBV9
CDR3: CASSVEGSGSGEQYF
DNA: TGTGCCAGCAGCGTAGAAGGTAGCGGGAGCGGGGAGCAGTACTTC

J: TRBJ2-7
size: .
D: TRBD2
V: TRBV5-1
CDR3: CASSLELALPAYEQYF
DNA: TGCGCCAGCAGCTTGGAACTAGCGCTACCCGCCTACGAGCAGTACTTC

J: TRBJ1-2
size: .
D: .
V: TRBV9
CDR3: CASSVGQDYGYTF
DNA: TGTGCCAGCAGCGTAGGGCAGGACTATGGCTACACCTTC

J: TRBJ1-5
size: .
D: .
V: TRBV6-6
CDR3: CASRGVGTNQPQHF
DNA: TGTGCCAGCAGGGGGGTAGGGACCAATCAGCCCCAGCATTTT

J: TRBJ2-7
size: .
D: .
V: TRBV19
CDR3: CASSKASLDGSYEQYF
DNA: TGTGCCAGTAGCAAAGCCTCCCTGGACGGATCCTACGAGCAGTACTTC

J: TRBJ1-2
size: .
D: .
V: TRBV19
CDR3: CASNRVPSNYGYTF
DNA: TGTGCCAGTAACAGGGTCCCTTCGAACTATGGCTACACCTTC

J: TRBJ1-1
size: .
D: TRBD1
V: TRBV5-1
CDR3: CASSMGQGSNTEAFF
DNA: TGCGCCAGCAGCATGGGACAGGGGTCGAACACTGAAGCTTTCTTT

J: TRBJ2-3
size: .
D: TRBD2
V: TRBV4-2
CDR3: CASSYGTSVNADTQYF
DNA: TGTGCCAGCAGCTACGGGACTAGCGTAAATGCAGATACGCAGTATTTT

J: TRBJ2-7
size: .
D: .
V: TRBV5-1
CDR3: CASSLVSGSYEQYF
DNA: TGCGCCAGCAGCTTGGTCAGCGGGTCCTACGAGCAGTACTTC

J: TRBJ2-2
size: few
D: TRBD1
V: TRBV5-4
CDR3: CASSPPGQGGTGELFF
DNA: TGTGCCAGCAGTCCTCCGGGACAGGGAGGAACCGGGGAGCTGTTTTTT

J: TRBJ1-5
size: .
D: .
V: TRBV9
CDR3: CASSEEGWQPQHF
DNA: TGTGCCAGCAGCGAGGAGGGTTGGCAGCCCCAGCATTTT

J: TRBJ1-1
size: .
D: .
V: TRBV13
CDR3: CASSLGTETMNTEAFF
DNA: TGTGCCAGCAGCTTAGGGACAGAAACCATGAACACTGAAGCTTTCTTT

J: TRBJ1-2
size: .
D: TRBD1
V: TRBV4-1
CDR3: CASSHHLEARKGAQGYTF
DNA: TGCGCCAGCAGCCATCACCTAGAGGCCCGAAAGGGGGCGCAGGGCTACACCTTC

J: TRBJ2-6
size: .
D: .
V: TRBV5-1
CDR3: CASSSSSGANVLTF
DNA: TGCGCCAGCAGCTCCTCATCTGGGGCCAACGTCCTGACTTTC

J: TRBJ1-3
size: .
D: .
V: TRBV7-6
CDR3: CASSLAPGGYSLGNTIYF
DNA: TGTGCCAGCAGCTTAGCGCCTGGGGGGTACAGCCTTGGAAACACCATATATTTT

J: TRBJ2-7
size: .
D: TRBD2
V: TRBV9
CDR3: CASSVLAGESYEQYF
DNA: TGTGCCAGCAGTGTACTAGCGGGAGAGTCCTACGAGCAGTACTTC

J: TRBJ2-7
size: .
D: TRBD2
V: TRBV5-5
CDR3: CASSRELAAYEQYF
DNA: TGTGCCAGCAGCCGCGAGCTAGCGGCATACGAGCAGTACTTC

J: TRBJ2-1
size: .
D: TRBD2
V: TRBV30
CDR3: CAWSAGWLAGSNEQFF
DNA: TGTGCCTGGAGCGCGGGGTGGCTAGCGGGATCTAATGAGCAGTTCTTC

J: TRBJ2-1
size: once
D: TRBD2
V: TRBV6-5
CDR3: CASSWGTSGSQFF
DNA: TGTGCCAGCAGTTGGGGGACTAGCGGGTCTCAGTTCTTC

J: TRBJ1-2
size: .
D: .
V: TRBV6-5
CDR3: CASSYRKMNYGYTF
DNA: TGTGCCAGCAGTTACAGAAAGATGAACTATGGCTACACCTTC

J: TRBJ2-1
size: .
D: TRBD2
V: TRBV4-3
CDR3: CASSQGIKWREVPYNEQFF
DNA: TGCGCCAGCAGCCAAGGCATTAAGTGGCGGGAGGTCCCCTACAATGAGCAGTTCTTC

J: TRBJ1-5
size: .
D: .
V: TRBV7-3
CDR3: CASSGAGPNQPQHF
DNA: TGTGCCAGCAGCGGGGCAGGCCCCAATCAGCCCCAGCATTTT

J: TRBJ2-2
size: .
D: .
V: TRBV11-2
CDR3: CASSLNPNTGELFF
DNA: TGTGCCAGCAGCTTAAATCCGAACACCGGGGAGCTGTTTTTT

J: TRBJ1-3
size: .
D: .
V: TRBV7-9
CDR3: CASSLEGSSGNTIYF
DNA: TGTGCCAGCAGCTTAGAAGGCAGCTCTGGAAACACCATATATTTT

J: TRBJ1-3
size: .
D: .
V: TRBV7-2
CDR3: CASSRRGSGNTIYF
DNA: TGTGCCAGCAGCCGGAGGGGTTCTGGAAACACCATATATTTT

J: TRBJ1-1
size: once
D: TRBD1
V: TRBV7-2
CDR3: CASSLWALGQGVEAFF
DNA: TGTGCCAGCAGCTTATGGGCCTTGGGGCAGGGGGTTGAAGCTTTCTTT

J: TRBJ2-1
size: .
D: TRBD2
V: TRBV5-6
CDR3: CASARRTSGSGSYNEQFF
DNA: TGTGCCAGCGCCCGCCGGACTAGCGGGAGTGGATCCTACAATGAGCAGTTCTTC

J: TRBJ1-5
size: .
D: .
V: TRBV10-3
CDR3: CAISESFGTHGSQPQHF
DNA: TGTGCCATCAGTGAGTCGTTTGGGACCCATGGTAGTCAGCCCCAGCATTTT